Listed below are T cell receptor beta chains from one sample, sequenced in a study of cytomegalovirus exposure and HLA in healthy donors. TCRdb's copy holds only in-frame clones and misses some; the assay was immunoSEQ multiplex PCR. The sample lists about 91,000 clones, over 80% occurring once. The sequenced sample was PBMCs. These receptor sequences come from a man between 18 and 35 years old in good health and CMV-seronegative. The CDR3 runs from the conserved cysteine through the conserved F or W.

V | CDR3
TRBV4-3 | CASSQDAVQGKEAFF
TRBV27 | CASRPAGQGLRGANVLTF
TRBV28 | CASGGGLNQPQHF
TRBV7-2 | CASSPPGLGTDTQYF
TRBV28 | CASNYGTGNSRANVLTF
TRBV28 | CASSLLGQGAEQFF
TRBV9 | CASSVAVRDNEQFF
TRBV7-9 | CASSLDRGALKGYTF
TRBV19 | CASNFGNSNQPQHF
TRBV4-1 | CASTHPGGNYGYTF
TRBV2 | CASLAWGYTF
TRBV7-6 | CASSLPRGRGFGYTF
TRBV13 | CASSTGTGREQYF
TRBV25-1 | CASSTQGGRYTF
TRBV15 | CATRGGGTQYF
TRBV9 | CASSVSPRTSSYEQYF
TRBV29-1 | CSVQGGQVNYGYTF
TRBV18 | CASSPYTITDTQYF
TRBV6-1 | CASSERFRAQQPQHF
TRBV11-2 | CASSLDGLAGGHNEQFF
TRBV28 | CASSLIDTSYEQYF
TRBV27 | CASSLRGYQPQHF
TRBV6-1 | CASSEITSGPYEQYF
TRBV4-3 | CASSQEPSLDSTSGNTIYF
TRBV27 | CASKSIPGLAGGYEQYF
TRBV5-5 | CASSLLAGHSYEQYF
TRBV18 | CASSPDSVTSYEQYF
TRBV28 | CATRYYGYTF
TRBV4-3 | CASSPREGYSPLHF
TRBV9 | CASSVDLAPSNEQFF
TRBV27 | CATATQGSYNEQFF
TRBV7-2 | CASSLKGAAGLYF
TRBV4-3 | CASSQARGYEQYF
TRBV28 | CASSLYGLLGEQFF
TRBV27 | CASRYRGSYGYTF